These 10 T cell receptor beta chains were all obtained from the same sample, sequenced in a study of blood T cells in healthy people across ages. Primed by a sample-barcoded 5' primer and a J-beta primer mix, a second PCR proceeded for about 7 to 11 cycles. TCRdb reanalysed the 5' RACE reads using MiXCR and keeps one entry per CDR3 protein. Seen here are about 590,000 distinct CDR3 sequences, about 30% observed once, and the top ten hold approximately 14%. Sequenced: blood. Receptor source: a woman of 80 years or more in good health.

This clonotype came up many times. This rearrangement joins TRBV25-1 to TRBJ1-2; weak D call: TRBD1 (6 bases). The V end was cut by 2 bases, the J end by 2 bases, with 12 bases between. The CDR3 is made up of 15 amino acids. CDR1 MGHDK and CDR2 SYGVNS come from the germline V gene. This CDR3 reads CASSEGGGKNYGYTF. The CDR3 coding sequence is TGTGCCAGCAGTGAAGGAGGGGGAAAAAACTATGGCTACACCTTC.

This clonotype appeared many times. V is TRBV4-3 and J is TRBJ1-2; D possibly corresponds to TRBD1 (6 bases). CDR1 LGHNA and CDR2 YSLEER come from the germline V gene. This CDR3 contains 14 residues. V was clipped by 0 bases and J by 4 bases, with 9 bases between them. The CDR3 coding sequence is TGCGCCAGCAGCCAAGATCGGGACACCTATGGCTACACCTTC. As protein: CASSQDRDTYGYTF.

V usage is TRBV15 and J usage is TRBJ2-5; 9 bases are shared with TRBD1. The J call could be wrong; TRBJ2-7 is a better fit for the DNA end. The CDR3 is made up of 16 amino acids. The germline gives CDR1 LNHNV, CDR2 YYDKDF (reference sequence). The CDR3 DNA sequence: TGTGCCACCAGTCCCGGGACAGGGCCCCTTTCCCGCGAGCAGTACTTC. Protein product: CATSPGTGPLSREQYF.

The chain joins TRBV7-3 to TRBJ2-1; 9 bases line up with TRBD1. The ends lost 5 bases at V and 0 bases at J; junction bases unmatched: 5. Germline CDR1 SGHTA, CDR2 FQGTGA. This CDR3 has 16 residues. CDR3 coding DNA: TGTGCCAGCAGCACAGGGGGCTCCAGCTCCTACAATGAGCAGTTCTTC. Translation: CASSTGGSSSYNEQFF.

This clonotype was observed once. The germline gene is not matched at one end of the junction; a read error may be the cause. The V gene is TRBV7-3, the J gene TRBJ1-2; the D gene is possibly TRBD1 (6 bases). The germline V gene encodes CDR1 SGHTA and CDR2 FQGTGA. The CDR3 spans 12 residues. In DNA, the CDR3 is TGTGCCGGCAGTTTGGGCAGGGGAGGCTACACCTTC. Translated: CAGSLGRGGYTF.

CDR3 in amino acids: CASSVGGTHTSYEQYF. The CDR3 DNA reads TGTGCCAGCAGCGTCGGGGGCACTCACACCTCCTACGAGCAGTACTTC. The V gene is TRBV11-2, the J gene TRBJ2-7; D assignment may be TRBD1 or TRBD2 (6 bases each). V lost 5 bases, J lost 0 bases, and 17 bases lay in between. Germline CDR1 reads SGHAT; CDR2 reads FQNNGV. CDR3 length equals 16 residues.

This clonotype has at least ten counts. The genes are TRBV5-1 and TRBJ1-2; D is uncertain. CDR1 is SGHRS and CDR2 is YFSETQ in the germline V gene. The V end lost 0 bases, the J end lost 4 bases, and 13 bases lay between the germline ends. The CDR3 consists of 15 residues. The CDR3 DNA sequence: TGCGCCAGCAGCTTGGCCAATGGCCTAGGCTATGGCTACACCTTC. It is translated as CASSLANGLGYGYTF. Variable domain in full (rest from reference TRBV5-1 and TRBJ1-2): KAGVTQTPRYLIKTRGQQVTLSCSPISGHRSVSWYQQTPGQGLQFLFEYFSETQRNKGNFPGRFSGRQFSNSRSEMNVSTLELGDSALYLCASSLANGLGYGYTFGSGTRLTVV.

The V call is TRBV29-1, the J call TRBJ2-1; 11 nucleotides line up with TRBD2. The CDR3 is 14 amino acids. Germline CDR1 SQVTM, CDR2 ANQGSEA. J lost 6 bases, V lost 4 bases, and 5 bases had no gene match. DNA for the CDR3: TGCAGCGTTGGACTAGCGGGAATATGCAATGAGCAGTTCTTC. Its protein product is CSVGLAGICNEQFF.

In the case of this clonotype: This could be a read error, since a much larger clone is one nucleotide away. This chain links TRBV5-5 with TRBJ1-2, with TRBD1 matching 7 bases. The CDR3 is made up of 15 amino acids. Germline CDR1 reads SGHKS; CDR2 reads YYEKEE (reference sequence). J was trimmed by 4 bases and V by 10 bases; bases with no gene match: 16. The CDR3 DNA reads TGTGCCGGCAATAAGGAGAGGGGGCGCAGCTATGGCTACACCTTC. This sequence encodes CAGNKERGRSYGYTF. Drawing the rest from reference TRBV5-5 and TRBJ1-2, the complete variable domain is DAGVTQSPTHLIKTRGQQVTLRCSPISGHKSVSWYQQVLGQGPQFIFQYYEKEERGRGNFPDRFSARQFPNYSSELNVNALLLGDSALYLCAGNKERGRSYGYTFGSGTRLTVV.

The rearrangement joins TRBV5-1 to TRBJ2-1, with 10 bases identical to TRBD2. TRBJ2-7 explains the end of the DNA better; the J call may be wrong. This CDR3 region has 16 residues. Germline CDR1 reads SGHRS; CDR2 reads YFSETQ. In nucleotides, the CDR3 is TGCGCCAGCAGCTGGGGACTAGCGACCTCCTACAATGAGCAGTACTTC. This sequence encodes CASSWGLATSYNEQYF.